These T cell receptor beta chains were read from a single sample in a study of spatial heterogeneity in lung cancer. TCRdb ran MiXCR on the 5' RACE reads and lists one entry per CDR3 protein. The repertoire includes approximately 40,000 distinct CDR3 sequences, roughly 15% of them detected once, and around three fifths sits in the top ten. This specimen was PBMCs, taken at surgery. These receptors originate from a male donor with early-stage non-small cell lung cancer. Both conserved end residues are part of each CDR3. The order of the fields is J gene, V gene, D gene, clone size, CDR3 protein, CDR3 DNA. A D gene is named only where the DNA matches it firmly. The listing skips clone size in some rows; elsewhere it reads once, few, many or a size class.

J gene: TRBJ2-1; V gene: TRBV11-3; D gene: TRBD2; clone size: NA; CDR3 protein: CASSRGGTDNEQFF; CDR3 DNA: TGTGCCAGCAGCCGGGGGGGCACAGACAATGAGCAGTTCTTC
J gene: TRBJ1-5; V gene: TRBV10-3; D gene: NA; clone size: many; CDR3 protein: CAISESSGDQPQHF; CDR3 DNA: TGTGCCATCAGTGAGTCTTCCGGAGATCAGCCCCAGCATTTT
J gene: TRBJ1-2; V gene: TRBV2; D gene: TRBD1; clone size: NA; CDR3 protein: CASRGQGRDYGYTF; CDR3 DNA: TGTGCCAGCAGGGGACAGGGAAGAGACTATGGCTACACCTTC
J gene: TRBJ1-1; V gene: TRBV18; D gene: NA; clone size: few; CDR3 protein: CASSPLLLEADTEAFF; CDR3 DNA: TGTGCCAGCTCACCCCTTCTTCTTGAGGCGGACACTGAAGCTTTCTTT
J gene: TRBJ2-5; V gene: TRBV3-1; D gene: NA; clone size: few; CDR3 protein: CASTPRDGPEGTQYF; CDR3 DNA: TGTGCCAGCACCCCCCGGGATGGGCCGGAAGGGACCCAGTACTTC
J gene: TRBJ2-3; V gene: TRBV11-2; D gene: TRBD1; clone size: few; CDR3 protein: CASSRGTGGTHDTQYF; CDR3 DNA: TGTGCCAGCAGCCGAGGGACAGGGGGGACACACGATACGCAGTATTTT
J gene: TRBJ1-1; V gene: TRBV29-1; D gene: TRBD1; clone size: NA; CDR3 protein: CSVSDRVNTEAFF; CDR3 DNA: TGCAGCGTTTCCGACAGGGTTAACACTGAAGCTTTCTTT
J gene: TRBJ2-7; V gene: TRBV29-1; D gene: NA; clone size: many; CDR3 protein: CSVAGPPSYEQYF; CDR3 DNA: TGCAGCGTTGCGGGACCCCCCTCCTACGAGCAGTACTTC
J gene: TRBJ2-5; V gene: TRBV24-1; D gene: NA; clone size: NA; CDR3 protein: CATSDPGETQYF; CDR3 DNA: TGTGCCACCAGTGATCCAGGGGAGACCCAGTACTTC
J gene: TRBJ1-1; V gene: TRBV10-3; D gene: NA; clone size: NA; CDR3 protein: CAISERDGGTEAFF; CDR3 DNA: TGTGCCATCAGTGAGCGCGACGGGGGGACTGAAGCTTTCTTT
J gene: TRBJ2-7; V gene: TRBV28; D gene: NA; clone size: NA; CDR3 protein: CASSLLGFDSYEQYF; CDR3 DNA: TGTGCCAGCAGTTTATTAGGCTTTGACTCCTACGAGCAGTACTTC
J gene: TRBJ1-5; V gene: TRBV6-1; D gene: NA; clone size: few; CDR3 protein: CASTSSGFNQPQHF; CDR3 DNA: TGTGCCAGCACGAGCTCGGGATTCAATCAGCCCCAGCATTTT
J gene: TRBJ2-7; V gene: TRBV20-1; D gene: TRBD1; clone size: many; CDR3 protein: CSANRQGPLGEQYF; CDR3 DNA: TGCAGTGCTAATCGACAGGGTCCCCTCGGCGAGCAGTACTTC
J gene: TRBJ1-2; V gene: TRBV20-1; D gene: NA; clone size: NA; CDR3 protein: CSARTAAGYGYTF; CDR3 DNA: TGCAGTGCCCGGACAGCCGCGGGGTATGGCTACACCTTC
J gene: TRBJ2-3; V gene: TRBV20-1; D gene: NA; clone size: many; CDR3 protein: CSAGRGAGTDTQYF; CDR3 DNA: TGCAGTGCGGGGAGGGGGGCCGGCACAGATACGCAGTATTTT
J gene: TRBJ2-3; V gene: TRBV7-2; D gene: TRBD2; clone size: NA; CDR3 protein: CASSLGSSGGTDTQYF; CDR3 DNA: TGTGCCAGCAGCTTAGGATCTAGCGGGGGCACAGATACGCAGTATTTT
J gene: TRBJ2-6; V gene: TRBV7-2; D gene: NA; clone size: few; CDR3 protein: CASSTRRSGANVLTF; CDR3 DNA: TGTGCCAGCAGCACCCGACGATCCGGGGCCAACGTCCTGACTTTC
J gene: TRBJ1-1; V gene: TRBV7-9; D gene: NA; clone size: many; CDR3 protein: CASSLAREGDAFF; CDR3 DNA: TGTGCCAGCAGCTTAGCCCGTGAGGGTGATGCTTTCTTT
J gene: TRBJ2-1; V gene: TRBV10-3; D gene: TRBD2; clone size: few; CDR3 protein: CAIRGTSGANEQFF; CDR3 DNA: TGTGCCATCAGAGGGACTAGCGGAGCCAATGAGCAGTTCTTC
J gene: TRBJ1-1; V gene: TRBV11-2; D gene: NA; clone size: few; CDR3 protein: CASSLGGVGTEAFF; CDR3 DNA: TGTGCCAGCAGCTTAGGAGGGGTTGGGACTGAAGCTTTCTTT
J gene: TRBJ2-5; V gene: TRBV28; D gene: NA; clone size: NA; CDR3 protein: CASSFLGQGQETQYF; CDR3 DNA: TGTGCCAGCAGTTTCCTTGGGCAGGGGCAAGAGACCCAGTACTTC
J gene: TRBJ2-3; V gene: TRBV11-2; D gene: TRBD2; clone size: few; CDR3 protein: CASSKTASGSTQYF; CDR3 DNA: TGTGCCAGCAGTAAAACGGCTAGCGGGAGTACGCAGTATTTT
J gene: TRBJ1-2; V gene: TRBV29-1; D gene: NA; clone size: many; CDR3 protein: CSVEDSNYGYTF; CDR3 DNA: TGCAGCGTTGAGGACAGTAACTATGGCTACACCTTC
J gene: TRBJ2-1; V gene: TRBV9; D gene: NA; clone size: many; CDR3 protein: CASSVTSLDDEQFF; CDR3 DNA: TGTGCCAGCAGCGTAACCAGCTTAGACGATGAGCAGTTCTTC
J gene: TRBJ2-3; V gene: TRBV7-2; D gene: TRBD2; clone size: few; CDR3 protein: CASSLRLAGITDTQYF; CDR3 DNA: TGTGCCAGCAGCTTAAGACTAGCGGGAATCACAGATACGCAGTATTTT
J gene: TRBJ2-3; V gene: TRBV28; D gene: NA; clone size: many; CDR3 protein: CASSLFPGPRGEDTQYF; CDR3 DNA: TGTGCCAGCAGTTTATTTCCGGGCCCCCGGGGAGAAGATACGCAGTATTTT
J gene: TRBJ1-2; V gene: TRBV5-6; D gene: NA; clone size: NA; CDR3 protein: CASSLPSGGNGYTF; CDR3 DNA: TGTGCCAGCAGCTTGCCGTCGGGAGGAAATGGCTACACCTTC
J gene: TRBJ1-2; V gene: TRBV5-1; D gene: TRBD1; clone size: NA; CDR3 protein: CASSLAGQVNYGYTF; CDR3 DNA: TGCGCCAGCAGCTTGGCCGGACAGGTGAACTATGGCTACACCTTC
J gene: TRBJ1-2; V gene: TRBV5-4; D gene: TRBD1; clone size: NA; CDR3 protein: CASSLAGTANRLYTF; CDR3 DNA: TGTGCCAGCAGCTTGGCCGGGACAGCGAACCGTCTCTACACCTTC
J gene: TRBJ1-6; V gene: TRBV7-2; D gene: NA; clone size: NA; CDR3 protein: CASKRIGVSPLHF; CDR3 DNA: TGTGCCAGCAAGAGAATTGGGGTGTCACCCCTCCACTTT
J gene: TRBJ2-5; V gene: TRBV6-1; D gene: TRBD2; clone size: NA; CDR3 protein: CASRTPGVGGGETQYF; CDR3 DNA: TGTGCCAGCAGGACCCCAGGTGTTGGGGGGGGAGAGACCCAGTACTTC
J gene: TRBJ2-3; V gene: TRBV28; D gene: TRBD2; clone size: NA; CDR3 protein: CASSPSGGADTQYF; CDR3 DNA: TGTGCCAGCAGCCCCAGCGGGGGGGCAGATACGCAGTATTTT
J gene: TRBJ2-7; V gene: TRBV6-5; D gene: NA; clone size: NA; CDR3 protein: CASSPGGSLNYEQYF; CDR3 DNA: TGTGCCAGCAGTCCCGGGGGTAGCCTGAATTACGAGCAGTACTTC
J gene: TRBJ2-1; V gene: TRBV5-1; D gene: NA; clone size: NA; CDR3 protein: CASSLVRYSYNEQFF; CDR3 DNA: TGCGCCAGCAGCTTGGTGCGATACTCCTACAATGAGCAGTTCTTC
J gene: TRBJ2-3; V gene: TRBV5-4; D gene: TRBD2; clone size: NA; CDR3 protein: CASSWTSPTDTQYF; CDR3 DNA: TGTGCCAGCAGCTGGACTAGCCCCACAGATACGCAGTATTTT
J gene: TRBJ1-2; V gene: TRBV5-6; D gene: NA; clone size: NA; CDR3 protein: CASSLEGLGGYGYTF; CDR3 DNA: TGTGCCAGCAGCTTGGAGGGTCTTGGAGGCTATGGCTACACCTTC
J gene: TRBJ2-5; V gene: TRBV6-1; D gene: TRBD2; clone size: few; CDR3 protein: CASSDPGRGETQYF; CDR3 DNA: TGTGCCAGCAGTGATCCCGGGAGGGGAGAGACCCAGTACTTC
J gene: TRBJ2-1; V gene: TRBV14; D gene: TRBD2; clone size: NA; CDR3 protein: CASSQVRGDYSEQFF; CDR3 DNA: TGTGCCAGCAGCCAAGTCAGAGGGGACTATAGCGAGCAGTTCTTC
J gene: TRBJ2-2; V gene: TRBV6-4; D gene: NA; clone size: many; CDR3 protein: CASSVETGAGELFF; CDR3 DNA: TGTGCCAGCAGTGTGGAAACGGGAGCCGGGGAGCTGTTTTTT
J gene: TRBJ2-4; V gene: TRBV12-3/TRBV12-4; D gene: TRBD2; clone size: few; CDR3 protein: CASSFKLAGGQNIQYF; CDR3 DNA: TGTGCCAGCAGTTTTAAGCTAGCGGGGGGCCAAAACATTCAGTACTTC
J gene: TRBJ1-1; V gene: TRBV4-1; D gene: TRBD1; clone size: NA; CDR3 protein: CASSHPGGVGTEAFF; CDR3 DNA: TGCGCCAGCAGCCACCCAGGGGGCGTGGGTACTGAAGCTTTCTTT